Shown below are 13 T cell receptor beta chains from a single sample sequenced in a study of vaccination effects on CD4 cells after COVID-19. These receptors lack a known antigen. The authors isolated CD4+ T cells after around 11 days of culture. Convalescent patients had PCR-confirmed SARS-CoV-2 infection between March and December 2020. Participants each got two BNT162b2 or mRNA-1273 vaccine doses. The assay was immunoSEQ multiplex PCR, and TCRdb's table has in-frame clones only and misses some. The sample carries nearly 35,000 clones, about 75% recorded once. The material sequenced was CD4+ T cells from PBMCs cultured without peptide, taken after COVID-19 vaccination. These receptors all come from a human donor who had a prior SARS-CoV-2 infection.

The chain combines TRBV21-1 with TRBJ2-1. TRBV21-1 is described as a pseudogene. The CDR3 is 18 amino acids. The CDR3 region has the DNA TGTGCCAGCAGCAAAGGGGGCCGGTGGCAGGAGGTGGTCAATGAGCAGTTCTTC. Amino acid sequence: CASSKGGRWQEVVNEQFF.

The chain joins TRBV25-1 to TRBJ1-2, with 8 bases aligning to TRBD1. Germline-derived CDR1 and CDR2 are MGHDK and SYGVNS. Trimming took 3 bases from V and 7 from J; bases not matched to a gene: 7. The CDR3 has 14 amino acids. CDR3 bases: TGTGCCAGCAGTGATACCAGGGGGCGCGGTGGCTACACCTTC. It yields the protein CASSDTRGRGGYTF.

As DNA, the CDR3 is TGTGCCAGCAGTGAGTCGGGAGGGCCTCAAAACGAGCAGTACTTC. Its protein is CASSESGGPQNEQYF. This chain uses TRBV2 with TRBJ2-7, with 8 bases matching TRBD2. Germline V gives CDR1 SNHLY, CDR2 FYNNEI. This CDR3 spans 15 amino acids. Trimming cost V 3 bases and J 5 bases; bases outside gene matches: 9. Complete variable domain (other parts from reference TRBV2 and TRBJ2-7): EPEVTQTPSHQVTQMGQEVILRCVPISNHLYFYWYRQILGQKVEFLVSFYNNEISEKSEIFDDQFSVERPDGSNFTLKIRSTKLEDSAMYFCASSESGGPQNEQYFGPGTRLTVT.

This clone has a handful of counts. V is TRBV7-2 and J is TRBJ2-7, with D unclear. Germline CDR1 reads SGHTA; CDR2 reads FQGNSA. The CDR3 runs 14 residues. V dropped 4 bases and J dropped 6 bases, with 16 bases sitting between them. The CDR3 sequence is CASSSLRASAEQYF. The CDR3 DNA is TGTGCCAGCAGCTCCCTTCGGGCGTCCGCCGAGCAGTACTTC.

The chain is built from TRBV5-1 and TRBJ1-1; D possibly corresponds to TRBD1 (5 bases). V gave up 4 bases and J gave up 3 bases, with 22 bases separating them. The CDR3 is made up of 17 amino acids. Germline CDR1 SGHRS, CDR2 YFSETQ. The CDR3 sequence: CASSQRTPQGRDTEAFF. DNA of the CDR3: TGCGCCAGCAGCCAACGAACCCCTCAGGGAAGAGACACTGAAGCTTTCTTT.

The rearrangement links TRBV10-1 to TRBJ2-2; the D call may be TRBD1 or TRBD2 (5 bases each). CDR3 size: 14 residues. CDR1 and CDR2 from the germline V gene are WNHNN and SYGVQD (reference sequence). The ends were cut back, 6 bases at V and 4 bases at J, with 12 bases in the middle. CDR3 bases: TGCGCCAGCAGCCCACCGAGGGGCACCGGGGAGCTGTTTTTT. Residues: CASSPPRGTGELFF.

The chain employs TRBV7-9 and TRBJ2-5; TRBD1 aligns across 11 bases. CDR1 and CDR2 from the germline V gene are SEHNR and FQNEAQ (reference sequence). The V gene end was trimmed by 5 bases and the J gene end by 3 bases; junction bases not matched to a gene: 5. The CDR3 covers 15 residues. The CDR3 DNA follows: TGTGCCAGCAGCCCCCAGGGACAGGGGGAAGAGACCCAGTACTTC. Translation gives CASSPQGQGEETQYF.

The chain carries TRBV6-6 and TRBJ1-5; D unresolved. Trimming took 0 bases from V and 0 from J, leaving 6 bases between them. CDR3 length: 15 residues. The germline gives CDR1 MNHNY, CDR2 SVGAGI (reference sequence). The CDR3: CASSYSEYSNQPQHF. CDR3 coding DNA: TGTGCCAGCAGTTACTCAGAATATAGCAATCAGCCCCAGCATTTT.

The rearrangement uses TRBV7-6 and TRBJ2-5; D may be TRBD1 (5 bases). Trimming took off 1 base at V and 5 bases at J, with 23 bases between the two ends. The germline V gene encodes CDR1 SGHVS and CDR2 FNYEAQ. The CDR3 runs 18 residues. In DNA form, the CDR3 reads TGTGCCAGCAGCTTAGAGGGGTACACCGTGTGGACGGAGGAGACCCAGTACTTC. Protein sequence: CASSLEGYTVWTEETQYF.

The chain's CDR3 is CASSFTRGEETQYF. The CDR3 nucleotides are TGTGCCAGCAGCTTTACTAGGGGGGAGGAGACCCAGTACTTC. This sequence joins TRBV5-6 and TRBJ2-5; possibly TRBD1 or TRBD2 for D (6 bases each). The CDR3 consists of 14 residues. The germline V gene encodes CDR1 SGHDT and CDR2 YYEEEE. V lost 2 bases and J lost 5, with 13 bases in between.

This chain joins TRBV7-2 and TRBJ2-1; 7 bases are shared with TRBD1. There are 14 residues in the CDR3. The ends lost 5 bases at V and 8 bases at J; junction bases unmatched: 9. Germline-derived CDR1 and CDR2 are SGHTA and FQGNSA. In DNA, the CDR3 is TGTGCCAGCAGCCTAAATAGACAGGGTTATGAGCAGTTCTTC. This translates into CASSLNRQGYEQFF. Complete variable domain (other parts from reference TRBV7-2 and TRBJ2-1): GAGVSQSPSNKVTEKGKDVELRCDPISGHTALYWYRQSLGQGLEFLIYFQGNSAPDKSGLPSDRFSAERTGGSVSTLTIQRTQQEDSAVYLCASSLNRQGYEQFFGPGTRLTVL.

This chain uses TRBV5-6 with TRBJ2-2; D not certain. The V end was cut by 1 base, the J end by 2 bases, with 0 bases between. Germline V CDR1 and CDR2: SGHDT, YYEEEE. CDR3 length: 12 residues. DNA for the CDR3: TGTGCCAGCAGCTTGAACACCGGGGAGCTGTTTTTT. Amino acids: CASSLNTGELFF.

V is TRBV19 and J is TRBJ1-2; the D is unclear. V was clipped by 4 bases and J by 2 bases, with 11 bases between them. Germline-derived CDR1 and CDR2 are LNHDA and SQIVND (reference sequence). This CDR3 is 14 amino acids long. CDR3 sequence: CASSTRSSNYGYTF. The DNA for the CDR3 is TGTGCCAGTAGTACCAGATCTTCAAACTATGGCTACACCTTC. Complete variable domain (other parts from reference TRBV19 and TRBJ1-2): DGGITQSPKYLFRKEGQNVTLSCEQNLNHDAMYWYRQDPGQGLRLIYYSQIVNDFQKGDIAEGYSVSREKKESFPLTVTSAQKNPTAFYLCASSTRSSNYGYTFGSGTRLTVV.